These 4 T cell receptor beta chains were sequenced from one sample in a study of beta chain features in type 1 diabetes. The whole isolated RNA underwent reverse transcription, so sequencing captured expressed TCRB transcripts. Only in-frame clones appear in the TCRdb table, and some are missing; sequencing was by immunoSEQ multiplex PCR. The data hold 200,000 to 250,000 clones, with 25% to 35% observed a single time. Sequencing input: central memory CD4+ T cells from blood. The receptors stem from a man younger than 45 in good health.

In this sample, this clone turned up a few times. CDR3 coding DNA: TGTGCCAGCTCACCACCGAGCCTTCATCCGGATACGCAGTATTTT. This translates into CASSPPSLHPDTQYF. The genes are TRBV18 and TRBJ2-3; D gene ambiguous. Trimming stripped 0 bases from V and 6 bases from J, with 13 bases between. CDR3 length equals 15 residues. CDR1 is KGHSH, CDR2 LQKENI, per germline.

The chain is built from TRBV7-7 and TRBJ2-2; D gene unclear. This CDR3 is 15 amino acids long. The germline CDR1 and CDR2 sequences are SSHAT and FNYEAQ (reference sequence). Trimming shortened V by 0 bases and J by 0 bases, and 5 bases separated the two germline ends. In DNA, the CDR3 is TGTGCCAGCAGCTTAGCGAGAGCGAACACCGGGGAGCTGTTTTTT. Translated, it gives CASSLARANTGELFF.

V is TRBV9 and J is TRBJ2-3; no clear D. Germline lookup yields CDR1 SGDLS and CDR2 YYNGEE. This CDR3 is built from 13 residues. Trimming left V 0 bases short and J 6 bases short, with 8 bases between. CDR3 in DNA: TGTGCCAGCAGCGTAGTTCAAGGGGATACGCAGTATTTT. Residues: CASSVVQGDTQYF.

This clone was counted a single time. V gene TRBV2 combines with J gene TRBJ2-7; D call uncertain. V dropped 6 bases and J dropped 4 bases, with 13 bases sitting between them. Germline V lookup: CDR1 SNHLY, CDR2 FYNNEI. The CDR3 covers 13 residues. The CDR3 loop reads CASSYTSGYEQYF. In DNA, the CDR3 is TGTGCCAGCAGCTACACGTCAGGATACGAGCAGTACTTC.